This TCR beta chain was recorded in a study of shared clonotypes between healthy human individuals. TCRdb keeps only in-frame clones here, not all; method: immunoSEQ multiplex PCR. The data contain about 980,000 clones, about three quarters of them singletons. Only one count was recorded for this clone. A much more abundant neighbour one base away suggests this may be a read error. Other DNA sequences in the sample encode the same CDR3. The sequence came from a man younger than 30 in good health. The material sequenced was memory CD4+ T cells sorted from blood. Subset defined: CD45RA-negative fraction.

The CDR3 DNA follows: TGTGCCAGCAGCTTGGACGGATACGAGCAGTACTTC. It translates to CASSLDGYEQYF. The chain carries TRBV5-4 and TRBJ2-7; D call uncertain. The CDR3 runs 12 residues. Trimming shortened V by 0 bases and J by 4 bases, and 5 bases separated the two germline ends. Looked up from germline, CDR1 is SGHNT and CDR2 is YYREEE (reference sequence).